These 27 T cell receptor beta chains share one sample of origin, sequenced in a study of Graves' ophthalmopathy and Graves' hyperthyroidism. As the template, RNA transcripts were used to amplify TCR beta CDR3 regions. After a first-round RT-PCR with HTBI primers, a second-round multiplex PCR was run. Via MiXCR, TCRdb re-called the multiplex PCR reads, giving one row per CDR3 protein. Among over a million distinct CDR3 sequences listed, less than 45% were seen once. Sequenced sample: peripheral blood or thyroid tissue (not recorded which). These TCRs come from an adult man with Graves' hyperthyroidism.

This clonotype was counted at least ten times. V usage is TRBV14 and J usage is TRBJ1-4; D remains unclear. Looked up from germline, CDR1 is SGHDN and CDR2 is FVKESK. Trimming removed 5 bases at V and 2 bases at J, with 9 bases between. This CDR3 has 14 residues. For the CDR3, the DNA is TGTGCCAGCAGCAAGTTCATCACTAATGAAAAACTGTTTTTT. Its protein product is CASSKFITNEKLFF. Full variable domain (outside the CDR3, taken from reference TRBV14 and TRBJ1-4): EAGVTQFPSHSVIEKGQTVTLRCDPISGHDNLYWYRRVMGKEIKFLLHFVKESKQDESGMPNNRFLAERTGGTYSTLKVQPAELEDSGVYFCASSKFITNEKLFFGSGTQLSVL.

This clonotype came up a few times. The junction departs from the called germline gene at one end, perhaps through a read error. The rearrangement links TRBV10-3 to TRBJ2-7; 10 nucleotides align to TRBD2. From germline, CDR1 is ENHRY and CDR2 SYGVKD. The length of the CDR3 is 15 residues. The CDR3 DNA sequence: TGTGCCAGCAGTTACGAAGCGGGAGGGACCTACGAGCAGTACTTC. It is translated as CASSYEAGGTYEQYF.

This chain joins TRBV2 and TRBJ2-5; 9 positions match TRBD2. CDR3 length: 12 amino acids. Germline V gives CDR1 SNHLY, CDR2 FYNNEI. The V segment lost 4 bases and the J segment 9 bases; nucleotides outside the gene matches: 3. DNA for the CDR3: TGTGCCAGCAGTGGCCGCGGGAGGGCCCAGTACTTC. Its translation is CASSGRGRAQYF.

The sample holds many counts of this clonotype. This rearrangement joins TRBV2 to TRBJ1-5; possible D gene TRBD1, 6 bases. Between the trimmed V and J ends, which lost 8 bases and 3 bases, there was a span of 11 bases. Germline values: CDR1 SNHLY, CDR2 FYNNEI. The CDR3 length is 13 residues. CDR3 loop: CASAGADNQPQHF. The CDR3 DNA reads TGTGCCAGCGCAGGGGCAGACAATCAGCCCCAGCATTTT. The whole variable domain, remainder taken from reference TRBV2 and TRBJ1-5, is EPEVTQTPSHQVTQMGQEVILRCVPISNHLYFYWYRQILGQKVEFLVSFYNNEISEKSEIFDDQFSVERPDGSNFTLKIRSTKLEDSAMYFCASAGADNQPQHFGDGTRLSIL.

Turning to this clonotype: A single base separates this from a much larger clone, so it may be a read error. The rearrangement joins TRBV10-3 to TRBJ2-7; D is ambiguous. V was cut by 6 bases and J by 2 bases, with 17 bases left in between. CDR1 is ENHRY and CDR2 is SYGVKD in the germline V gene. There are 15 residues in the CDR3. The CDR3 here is CAISNEHTATYEQYF. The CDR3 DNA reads TGTGCCATCAGCAACGAACACACTGCCACCTACGAGCAGTACTTC.

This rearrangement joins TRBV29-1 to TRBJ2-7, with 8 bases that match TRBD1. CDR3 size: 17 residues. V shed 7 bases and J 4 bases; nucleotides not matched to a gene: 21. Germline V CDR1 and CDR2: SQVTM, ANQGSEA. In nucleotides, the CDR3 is TGCAGCGCCCGCGCGGCCCCTACAGGGGGTTTTGGGTACGAGCAGTACTTC. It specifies CSARAAPTGGFGYEQYF.

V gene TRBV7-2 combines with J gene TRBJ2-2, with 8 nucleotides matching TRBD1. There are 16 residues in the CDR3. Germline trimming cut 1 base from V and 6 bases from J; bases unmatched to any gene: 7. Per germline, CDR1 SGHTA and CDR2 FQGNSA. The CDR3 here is CASSLEGQVKAGELFF. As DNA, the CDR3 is TGTGCCAGCAGCTTAGAGGGACAGGTCAAAGCCGGGGAGCTGTTTTTT. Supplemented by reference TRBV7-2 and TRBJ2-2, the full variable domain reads GAGVSQSPSNKVTEKGKDVELRCDPISGHTALYWYRQSLGQGLEFLIYFQGNSAPDKSGLPSDRFSAERTGGSVSTLTIQRTQQEDSAVYLCASSLEGQVKAGELFFGEGSRLTVL.

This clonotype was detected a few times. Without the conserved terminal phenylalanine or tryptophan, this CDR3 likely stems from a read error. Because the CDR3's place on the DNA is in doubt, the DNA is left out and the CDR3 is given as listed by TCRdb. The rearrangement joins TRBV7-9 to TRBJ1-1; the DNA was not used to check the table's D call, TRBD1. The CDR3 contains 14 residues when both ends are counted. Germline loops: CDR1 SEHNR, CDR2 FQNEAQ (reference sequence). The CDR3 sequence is CASSSSGAEGKANY.

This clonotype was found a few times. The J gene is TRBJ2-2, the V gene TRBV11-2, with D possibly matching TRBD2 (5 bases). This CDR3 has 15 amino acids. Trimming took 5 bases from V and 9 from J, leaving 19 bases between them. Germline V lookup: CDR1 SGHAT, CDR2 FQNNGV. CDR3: CASSPRGMILRELFF. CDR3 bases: TGTGCCAGCAGCCCCCGAGGGATGATTCTACGGGAGCTGTTTTTT.

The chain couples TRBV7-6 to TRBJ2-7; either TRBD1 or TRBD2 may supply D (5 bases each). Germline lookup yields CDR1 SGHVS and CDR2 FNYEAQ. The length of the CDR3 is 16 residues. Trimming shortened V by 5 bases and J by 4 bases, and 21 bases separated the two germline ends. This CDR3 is CASSPEGSGSAYEQYF. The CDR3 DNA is TGTGCCAGCAGCCCTGAGGGGTCTGGGAGTGCTTACGAGCAGTACTTC.

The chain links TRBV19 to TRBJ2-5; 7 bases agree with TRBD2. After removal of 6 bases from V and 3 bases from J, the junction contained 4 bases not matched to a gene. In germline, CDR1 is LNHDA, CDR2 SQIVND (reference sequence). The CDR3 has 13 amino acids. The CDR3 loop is CASRAGAKETQYF. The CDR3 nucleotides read TGTGCCAGTAGGGCGGGAGCAAAAGAGACCCAGTACTTC.

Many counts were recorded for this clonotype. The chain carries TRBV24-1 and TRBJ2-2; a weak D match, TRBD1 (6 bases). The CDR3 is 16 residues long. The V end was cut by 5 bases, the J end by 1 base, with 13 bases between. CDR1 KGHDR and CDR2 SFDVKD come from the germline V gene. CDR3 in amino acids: CATSARKTGNTGELFF. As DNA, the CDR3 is TGTGCCACCAGTGCTAGAAAGACAGGGAACACCGGGGAGCTGTTTTTT.

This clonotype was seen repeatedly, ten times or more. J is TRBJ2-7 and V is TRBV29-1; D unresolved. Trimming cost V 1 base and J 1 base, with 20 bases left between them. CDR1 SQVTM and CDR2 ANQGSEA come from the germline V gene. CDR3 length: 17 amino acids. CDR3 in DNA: TGCAGCGTTGAAGTACCGGTCCAGGATCCGAGGTCCTACGAGCAGTACTTC. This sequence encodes CSVEVPVQDPRSYEQYF.

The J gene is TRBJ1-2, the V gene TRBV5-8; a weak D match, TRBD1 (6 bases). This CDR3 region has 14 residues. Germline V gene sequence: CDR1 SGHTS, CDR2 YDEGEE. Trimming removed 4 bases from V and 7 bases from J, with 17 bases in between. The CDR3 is CASSLRGGAGGYTF. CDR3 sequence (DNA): TGTGCCAGCAGCCTCAGGGGCGGTGCCGGTGGCTACACCTTC.

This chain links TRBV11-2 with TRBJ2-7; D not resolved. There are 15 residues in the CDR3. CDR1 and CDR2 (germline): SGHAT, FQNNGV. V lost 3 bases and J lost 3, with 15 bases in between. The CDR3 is CASSLYWEHHYEQYF. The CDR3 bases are TGTGCCAGCAGCTTGTATTGGGAACACCACTACGAGCAGTACTTC.

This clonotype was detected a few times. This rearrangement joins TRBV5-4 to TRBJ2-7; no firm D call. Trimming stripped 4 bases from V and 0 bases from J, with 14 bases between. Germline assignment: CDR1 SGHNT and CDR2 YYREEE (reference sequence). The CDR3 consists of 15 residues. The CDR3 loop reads CASSQNFRSSYEQYF. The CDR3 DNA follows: TGTGCCAGCAGCCAAAATTTCCGGAGCTCCTACGAGCAGTACTTC.

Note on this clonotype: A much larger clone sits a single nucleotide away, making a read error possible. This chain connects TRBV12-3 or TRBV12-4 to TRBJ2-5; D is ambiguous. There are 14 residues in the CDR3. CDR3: CAGSSSGTQETQYF. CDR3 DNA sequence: TGTGCCGGCAGTTCCTCGGGTACACAAGAGACCCAGTACTTC.

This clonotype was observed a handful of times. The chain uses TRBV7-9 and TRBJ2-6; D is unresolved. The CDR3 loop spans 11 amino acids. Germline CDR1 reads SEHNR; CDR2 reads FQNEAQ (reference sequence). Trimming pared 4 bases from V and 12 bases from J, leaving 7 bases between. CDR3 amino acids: CASSWARVLTF. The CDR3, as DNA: TGTGCCAGCAGCTGGGCCCGCGTCCTGACTTTC.

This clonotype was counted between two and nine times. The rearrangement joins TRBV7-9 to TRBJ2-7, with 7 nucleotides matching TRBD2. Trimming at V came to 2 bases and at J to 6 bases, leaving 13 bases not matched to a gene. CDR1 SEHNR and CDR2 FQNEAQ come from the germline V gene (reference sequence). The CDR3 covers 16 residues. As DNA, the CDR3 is TGTGCCAGCAGCTTATCGACCCGAAGGACTAGTCCCGAGCAGTACTTC. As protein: CASSLSTRRTSPEQYF.

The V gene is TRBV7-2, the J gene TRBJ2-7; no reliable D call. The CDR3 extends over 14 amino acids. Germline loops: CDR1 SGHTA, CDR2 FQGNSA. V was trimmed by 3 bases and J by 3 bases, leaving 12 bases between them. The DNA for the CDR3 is TGTGCCAGCAGCTTTAGTACAGCCGGCTACGAGCAGTACTTC. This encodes CASSFSTAGYEQYF.

The CDR3 reads CASSSPPSRGFSGELFF. The CDR3 DNA sequence: TGTGCCAGCAGTTCACCTCCGAGCAGGGGATTCTCCGGGGAGCTGTTTTTT. The chain is built from TRBV25-1 and TRBJ2-2, with D perhaps matching TRBD1 (6 bases). The CDR3 totals 17 residues. V was trimmed by 5 bases and J by 6 bases, leaving 22 bases between them. Germline CDR1 MGHDK, CDR2 SYGVNS.

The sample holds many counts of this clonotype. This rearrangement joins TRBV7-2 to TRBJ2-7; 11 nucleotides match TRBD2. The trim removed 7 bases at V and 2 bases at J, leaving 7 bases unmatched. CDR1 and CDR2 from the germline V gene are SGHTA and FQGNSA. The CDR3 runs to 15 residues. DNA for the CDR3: TGTGCCAGCACGCTAACTAGCGGGAGTGCCTACGAGCAGTACTTC. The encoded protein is CASTLTSGSAYEQYF.

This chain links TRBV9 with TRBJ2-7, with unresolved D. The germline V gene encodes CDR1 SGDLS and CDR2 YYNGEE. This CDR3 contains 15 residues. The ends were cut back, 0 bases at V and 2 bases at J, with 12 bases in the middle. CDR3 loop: CASSVEVKPTYEQYF. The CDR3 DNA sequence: TGTGCCAGCAGCGTAGAGGTTAAACCGACCTACGAGCAGTACTTC. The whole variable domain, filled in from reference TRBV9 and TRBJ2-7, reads DSGVTQTPKHLITATGQRVTLRCSPRSGDLSVYWYQQSLDQGLQFLIQYYNGEERAKGNILERFSAQQFPDLHSELNLSSLELGDSALYFCASSVEVKPTYEQYFGPGTRLTVT.

CDR3 sequence: CASSLGPLQETQYF. The CDR3 region has the DNA TGTGCCAGCAGCCTCGGGCCTTTACAAGAGACCCAGTACTTC. The chain links TRBV14 to TRBJ2-5; no reliable D call. This CDR3 comprises 14 residues. The V gene lost 4 bases and the J gene lost 2 bases, with 11 bases spanning the gap. CDR1 SGHDN and CDR2 FVKESK come from the germline V gene.

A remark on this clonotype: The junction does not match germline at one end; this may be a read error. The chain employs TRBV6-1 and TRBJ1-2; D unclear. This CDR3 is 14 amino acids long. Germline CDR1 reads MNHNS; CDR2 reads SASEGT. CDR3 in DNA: TGTGCCAGCAGTGAGGGATCCGCTACCTATGGCCACACCTTC. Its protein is CASSEGSATYGHTF.

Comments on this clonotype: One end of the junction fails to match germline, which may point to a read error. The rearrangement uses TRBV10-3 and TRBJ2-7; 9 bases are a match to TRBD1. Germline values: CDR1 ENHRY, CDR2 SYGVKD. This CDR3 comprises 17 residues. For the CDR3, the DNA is TGTGCCAGCAGTTACGGGGGGCTTGGGACAGGGAGTGACGAGCAGTACTTC. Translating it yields CASSYGGLGTGSDEQYF.

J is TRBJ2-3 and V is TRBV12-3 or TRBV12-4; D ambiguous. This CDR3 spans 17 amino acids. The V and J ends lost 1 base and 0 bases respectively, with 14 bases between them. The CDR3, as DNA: TGTGCCAGCAGTTTAGGTTTGACACGGGCTAGCACAGATACGCAGTATTTT. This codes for CASSLGLTRASTDTQYF.